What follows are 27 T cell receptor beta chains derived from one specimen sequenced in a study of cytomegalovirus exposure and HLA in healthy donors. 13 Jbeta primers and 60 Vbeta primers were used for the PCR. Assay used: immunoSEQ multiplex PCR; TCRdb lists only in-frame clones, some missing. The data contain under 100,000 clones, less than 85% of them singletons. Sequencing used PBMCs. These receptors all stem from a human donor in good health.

The CDR3 region has the DNA TGTGCCAGCAGTTATAAGCGGGGGGGCCCAGAGACCCAGTACTTC. This codes for CASSYKRGGPETQYF. The chain has TRBV6-5 and TRBJ2-5, with 10 positions matching TRBD2. Germline CDR1 MNHEY, CDR2 SVGAGI. This CDR3 is built from 15 residues. Losses at the gene ends were 3 bases for V and 4 bases for J; bases not matched to a gene: 5.

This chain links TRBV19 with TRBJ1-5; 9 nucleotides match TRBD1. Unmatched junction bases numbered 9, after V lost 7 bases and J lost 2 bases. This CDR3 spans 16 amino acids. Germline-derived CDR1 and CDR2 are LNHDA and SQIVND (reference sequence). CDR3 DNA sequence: TGTGCCAGTACTACGGACAGGGGAGGACGCAATCAGCCCCAGCATTTT. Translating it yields CASTTDRGGRNQPQHF.

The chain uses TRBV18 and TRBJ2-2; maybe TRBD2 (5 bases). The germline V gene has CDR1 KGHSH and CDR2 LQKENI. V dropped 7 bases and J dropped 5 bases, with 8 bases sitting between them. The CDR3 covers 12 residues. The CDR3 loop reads CASFRGTGELFF. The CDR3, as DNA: TGTGCCAGCTTCCGGGGAACCGGGGAGCTGTTTTTT.

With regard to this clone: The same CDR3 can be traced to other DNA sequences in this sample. The CDR3 nucleotides read TGCGCCAGCACCAGCCAGGGGACTGAAGCTTTCTTT. It encodes CASTSQGTEAFF. The V gene is TRBV5-1, the J gene TRBJ1-1; D is possibly TRBD1 (6 bases). Between the trimmed V and J ends, which lost 6 bases and 5 bases, there was a span of 11 bases. The CDR3 sequence is 12 residues long. Germline V gives CDR1 SGHRS, CDR2 YFSETQ.

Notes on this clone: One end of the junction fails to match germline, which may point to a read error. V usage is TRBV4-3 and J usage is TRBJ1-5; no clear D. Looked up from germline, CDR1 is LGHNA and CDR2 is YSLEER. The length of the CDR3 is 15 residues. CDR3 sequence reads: CASSPQAEVNQPQNF. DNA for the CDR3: TGCGCCAGCAGCCCCCAAGCGGAGGTCAATCAGCCCCAGAATTTT.

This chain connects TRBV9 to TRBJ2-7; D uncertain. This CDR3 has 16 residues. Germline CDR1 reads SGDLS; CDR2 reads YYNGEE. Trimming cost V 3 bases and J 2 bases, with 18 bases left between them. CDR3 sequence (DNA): TGTGCCAGCAGCGGAGAAGACGGAGATCCCCCCTACGAGCAGTACTTC. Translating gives CASSGEDGDPPYEQYF.

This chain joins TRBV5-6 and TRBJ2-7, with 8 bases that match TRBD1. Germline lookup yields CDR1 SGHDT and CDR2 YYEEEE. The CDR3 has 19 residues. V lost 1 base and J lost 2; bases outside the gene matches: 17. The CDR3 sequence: CASSLMADRGLSNTYEQYF. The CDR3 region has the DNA TGTGCCAGCAGCTTGATGGCCGACAGGGGTCTCTCCAATACCTACGAGCAGTACTTC.

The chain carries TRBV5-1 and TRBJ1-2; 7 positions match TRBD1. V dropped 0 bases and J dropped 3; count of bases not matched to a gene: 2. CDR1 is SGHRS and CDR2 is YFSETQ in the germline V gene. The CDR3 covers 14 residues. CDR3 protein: CASSLAGTDYGYTF. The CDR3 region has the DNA TGCGCCAGCAGCTTGGCCGGGACAGACTATGGCTACACCTTC.

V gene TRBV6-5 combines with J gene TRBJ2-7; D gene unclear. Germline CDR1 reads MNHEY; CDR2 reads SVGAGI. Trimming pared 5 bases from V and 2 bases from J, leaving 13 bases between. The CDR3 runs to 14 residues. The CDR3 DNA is TGTGCCAGCAGTCGCTACAGTTTTCCCTACGAGCAGTACTTC. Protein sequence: CASSRYSFPYEQYF.

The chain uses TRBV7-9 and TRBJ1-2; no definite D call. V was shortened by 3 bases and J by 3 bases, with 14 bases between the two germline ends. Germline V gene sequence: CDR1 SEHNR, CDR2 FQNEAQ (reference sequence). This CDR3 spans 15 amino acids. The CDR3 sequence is CASSFSETGYYGYTF. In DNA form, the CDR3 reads TGTGCCAGCAGCTTTAGTGAGACGGGATACTATGGCTACACCTTC.

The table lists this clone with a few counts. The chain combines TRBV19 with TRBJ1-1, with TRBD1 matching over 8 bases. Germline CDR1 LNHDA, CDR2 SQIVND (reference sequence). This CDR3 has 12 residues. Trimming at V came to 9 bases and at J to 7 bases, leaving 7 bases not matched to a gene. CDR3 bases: TGTGCCAGCTGGACAGGGTCAGGTGAAGCTTTCTTT. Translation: CASWTGSGEAFF.

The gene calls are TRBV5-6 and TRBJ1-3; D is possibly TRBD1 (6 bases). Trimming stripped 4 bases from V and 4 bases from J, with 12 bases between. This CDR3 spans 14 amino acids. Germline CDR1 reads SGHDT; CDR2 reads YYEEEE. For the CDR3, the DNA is TGTGCCAGCAGCACGGACAGATCAGGAAACACCATATATTTT. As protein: CASSTDRSGNTIYF.

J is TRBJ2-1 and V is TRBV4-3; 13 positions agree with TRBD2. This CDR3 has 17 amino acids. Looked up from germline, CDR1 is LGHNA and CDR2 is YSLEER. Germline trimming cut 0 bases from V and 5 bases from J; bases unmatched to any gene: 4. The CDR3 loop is CASSQDRGLAGDNEQFF. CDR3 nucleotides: TGCGCCAGCAGCCAAGACCGCGGACTAGCGGGGGACAATGAGCAGTTCTTC.

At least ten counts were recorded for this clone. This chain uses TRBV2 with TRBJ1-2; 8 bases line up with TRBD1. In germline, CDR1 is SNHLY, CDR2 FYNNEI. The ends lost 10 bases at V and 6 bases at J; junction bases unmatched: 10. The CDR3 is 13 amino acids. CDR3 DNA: TGTGCCAAATGGGAGCAGGGGGCTGATGGCTACACCTTC. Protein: CAKWEQGADGYTF.

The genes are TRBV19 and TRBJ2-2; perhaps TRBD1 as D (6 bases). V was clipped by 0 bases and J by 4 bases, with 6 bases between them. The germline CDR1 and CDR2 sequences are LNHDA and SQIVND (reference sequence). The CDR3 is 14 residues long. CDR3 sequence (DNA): TGTGCCAGTAGTATAGACAGGGGCACCGGGGAGCTGTTTTTT. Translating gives CASSIDRGTGELFF. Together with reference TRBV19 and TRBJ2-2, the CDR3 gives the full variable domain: DGGITQSPKYLFRKEGQNVTLSCEQNLNHDAMYWYRQDPGQGLRLIYYSQIVNDFQKGDIAEGYSVSREKKESFPLTVTSAQKNPTAFYLCASSIDRGTGELFFGEGSRLTVL.

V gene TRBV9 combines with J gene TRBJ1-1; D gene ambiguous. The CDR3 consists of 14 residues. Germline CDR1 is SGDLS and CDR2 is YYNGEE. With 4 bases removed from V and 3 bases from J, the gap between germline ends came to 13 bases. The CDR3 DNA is TGTGCCAGCAGCAGTACCGCGGGATACACTGAAGCTTTCTTT. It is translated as CASSSTAGYTEAFF.

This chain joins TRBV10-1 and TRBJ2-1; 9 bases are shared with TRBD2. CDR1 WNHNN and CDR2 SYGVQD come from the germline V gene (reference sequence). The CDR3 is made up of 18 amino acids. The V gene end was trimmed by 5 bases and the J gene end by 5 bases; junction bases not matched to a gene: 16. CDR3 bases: TGCGCCAGCAGTCCCACTAGCGGGTCCCTTTGGCGACACAATGAGCAGTTCTTC. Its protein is CASSPTSGSLWRHNEQFF.

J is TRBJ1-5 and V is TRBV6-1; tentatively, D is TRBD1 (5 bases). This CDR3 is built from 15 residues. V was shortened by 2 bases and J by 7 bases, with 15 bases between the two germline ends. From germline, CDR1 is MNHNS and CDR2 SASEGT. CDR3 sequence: CASSEWGGEGQPQHF. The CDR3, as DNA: TGTGCCAGCAGTGAATGGGGAGGGGAGGGGCAGCCCCAGCATTTT.

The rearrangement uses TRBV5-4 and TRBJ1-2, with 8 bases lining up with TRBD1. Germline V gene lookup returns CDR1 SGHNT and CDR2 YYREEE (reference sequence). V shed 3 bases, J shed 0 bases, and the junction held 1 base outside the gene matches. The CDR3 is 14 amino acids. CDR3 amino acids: CASSWGQANYGYTF. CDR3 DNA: TGTGCCAGCAGCTGGGGACAGGCTAACTATGGCTACACCTTC. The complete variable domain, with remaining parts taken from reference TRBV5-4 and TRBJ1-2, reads ETGVTQSPTHLIKTRGQQVTLRCSSQSGHNTVSWYQQALGQGPQFIFQYYREEENGRGNFPPRFSGLQFPNYSSELNVNALELDDSALYLCASSWGQANYGYTFGSGTRLTVV.

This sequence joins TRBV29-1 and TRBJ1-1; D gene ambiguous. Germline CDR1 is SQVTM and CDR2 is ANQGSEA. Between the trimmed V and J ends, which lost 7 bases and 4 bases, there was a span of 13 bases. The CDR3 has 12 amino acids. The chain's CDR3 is CSARLVSTEAFF. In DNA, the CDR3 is TGCAGCGCCCGTCTAGTAAGCACTGAAGCTTTCTTT.

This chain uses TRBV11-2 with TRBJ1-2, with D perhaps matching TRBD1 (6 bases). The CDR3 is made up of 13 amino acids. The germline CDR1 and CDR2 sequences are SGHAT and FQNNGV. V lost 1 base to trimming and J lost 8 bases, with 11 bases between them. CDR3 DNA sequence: TGTGCCAGCAGCTTAGGAGTGGGACACGGCTACACCTTC. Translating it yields CASSLGVGHGYTF.

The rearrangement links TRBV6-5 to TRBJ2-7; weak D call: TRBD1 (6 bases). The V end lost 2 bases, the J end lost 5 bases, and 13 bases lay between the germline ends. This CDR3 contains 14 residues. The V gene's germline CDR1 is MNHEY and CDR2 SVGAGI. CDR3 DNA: TGTGCCAGCAGTTACCAACAGGGCGGCCACGAGCAGTACTTC. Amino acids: CASSYQQGGHEQYF.

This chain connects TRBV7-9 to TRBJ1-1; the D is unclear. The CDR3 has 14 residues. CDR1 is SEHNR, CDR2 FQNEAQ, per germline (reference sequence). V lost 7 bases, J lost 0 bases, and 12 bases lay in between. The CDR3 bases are TGTGCCAGCATCTCCGGGATCATGAACACTGAAGCTTTCTTT. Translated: CASISGIMNTEAFF.

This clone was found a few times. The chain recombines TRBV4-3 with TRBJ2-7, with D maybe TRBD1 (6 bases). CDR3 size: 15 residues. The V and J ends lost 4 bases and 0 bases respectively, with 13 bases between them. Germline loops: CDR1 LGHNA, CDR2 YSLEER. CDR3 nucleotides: TGCGCCAGCAGCCGATCCAGGGGTCCCTCCTACGAGCAGTACTTC. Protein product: CASSRSRGPSYEQYF.

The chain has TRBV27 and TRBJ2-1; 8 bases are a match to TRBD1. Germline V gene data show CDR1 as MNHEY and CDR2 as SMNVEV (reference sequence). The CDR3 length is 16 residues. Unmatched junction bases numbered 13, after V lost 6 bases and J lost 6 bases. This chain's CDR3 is CASSPPGGAWVNEQFF. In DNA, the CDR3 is TGTGCCAGCAGCCCTCCAGGGGGCGCGTGGGTCAATGAGCAGTTCTTC.

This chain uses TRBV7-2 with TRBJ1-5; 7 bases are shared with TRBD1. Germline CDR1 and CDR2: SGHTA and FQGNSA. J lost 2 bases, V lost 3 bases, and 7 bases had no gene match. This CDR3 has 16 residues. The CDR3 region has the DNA TGTGCCAGCAGCTTGGAGACAGGGCTAGGCAATCAGCCCCAGCATTTT. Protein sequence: CASSLETGLGNQPQHF.

The CDR3 region is CASSSRGATEAFF. The CDR3 DNA sequence: TGTGCCAGCAGCAGCAGGGGAGCCACTGAAGCTTTCTTT. This sequence joins TRBV25-1 and TRBJ1-1, with a weak D call TRBD1 (6 bases). Germline V gene sequence: CDR1 MGHDK, CDR2 SYGVNS. V was cut by 6 bases and J by 4 bases, with 12 bases left in between. The CDR3 runs to 13 residues.